The 8 T cell receptor beta chains below were found in one sample sequenced in a study of OX40 agonist ivuxolimab in advanced cancers. This table comes from immunoSEQ multiplex PCR, and its TCRdb copy is limited to in-frame clones, with some not included. The sample yields under 30,000 clones, about 70% seen once. The material sequenced was CD4+ or CD8+ T cells sorted from blood, taken in a trial of the OX40 agonist ivuxolimab. These receptors originate from an adult with an advanced solid tumor such as melanoma, head and neck, liver or kidney cancer.

A single count supports this clone. The chain uses TRBV15 and TRBJ2-5; tentatively, D is TRBD2 (6 bases). The end of the DNA is better explained by TRBJ2-7, so the J call may be wrong. The CDR3 extends over 14 amino acids. Germline loops: CDR1 LNHNV, CDR2 YYDKDF (reference sequence). CDR3 in amino acids: CATSSGREVYEQYF. The CDR3 DNA reads as TGTGCCACCAGCAGCGGCAGGGAGGTCTACGAGCAGTACTTC.

The chain employs TRBV9 and TRBJ2-1, with TRBD2 matching over 10 bases. CDR1 and CDR2 (germline): SGDLS, YYNGEE. V was pared by 3 bases and J by 2 bases, with 5 bases of the junction left unmatched. The CDR3 covers 16 residues. The CDR3 DNA is TGTGCCAGCAGCGCCTCTCTAGCGGGGGCCTACAATGAGCAGTTCTTC. This codes for CASSASLAGAYNEQFF. The full variable domain, rest sourced from reference TRBV9 and TRBJ2-1, is DSGVTQTPKHLITATGQRVTLRCSPRSGDLSVYWYQQSLDQGLQFLIQYYNGEERAKGNILERFSAQQFPDLHSELNLSSLELGDSALYFCASSASLAGAYNEQFFGPGTRLTVL.

This rearrangement joins TRBV7-3 to TRBJ1-3; unclear D gene. Germline CDR1 is SGHTA and CDR2 is FQGTGA. The CDR3 is 14 residues long. V lost 5 bases and J 0 bases, leaving 8 bases between the germline ends. As DNA, the CDR3 is TGTGCCAGCAGCGAGGAGAGCTCTGGAAACACCATATATTTT. Encoded protein: CASSEESSGNTIYF.

This rearrangement joins TRBV7-3 to TRBJ1-2; D possibly corresponds to TRBD1 (6 bases). Per germline, CDR1 SGHTA and CDR2 FQGTGA. Trimming removed 2 bases from V and 8 bases from J, with 12 bases in between. The CDR3 is made up of 13 amino acids. This chain's CDR3 is CASSLPGATGYTF. The CDR3 bases are TGTGCCAGCAGCTTACCGGGGGCGACCGGCTACACCTTC.

This clone showed up just once. The rearrangement uses TRBV2 and TRBJ1-1; weak D call: TRBD1 (5 bases). Germline V gives CDR1 SNHLY, CDR2 FYNNEI. CDR3 length: 11 residues. The V end lost 5 bases, the J end lost 8 bases, and 9 bases lay between the germline ends. The DNA for the CDR3 is TGTGCCAGCAGTCTCCGGGGGGAAGCTTTCTTT. This sequence encodes CASSLRGEAFF.

This clone was observed a single time. This rearrangement joins TRBV7-2 to TRBJ2-7; tentative D call: TRBD1 (6 bases). Deletions cut 4 bases from V and 5 bases from J, with 12 bases between. The CDR3 is 13 residues long. CDR1 and CDR2 from the germline V gene are SGHTA and FQGNSA. This CDR3 is CASSWGNRDEQYF. The DNA of the CDR3 is TGTGCCAGCAGCTGGGGAAACAGGGACGAGCAGTACTTC.

The genes are TRBV9 and TRBJ1-4; 11 bases map to TRBD1. Per germline, CDR1 SGDLS and CDR2 YYNGEE. After removal of 3 bases from V and 7 bases from J, the junction contained 5 bases not matched to a gene. CDR3 length: 15 amino acids. As DNA, the CDR3 is TGTGCCAGCAGCGAAGGACAGGGGGCGAGTGAAAAACTGTTTTTT. Its translation: CASSEGQGASEKLFF.

The J gene is TRBJ1-3, the V gene TRBV19; D gene uncertain. The CDR3 consists of 15 residues. Trimming pared 6 bases from V and 1 base from J, leaving 13 bases between. CDR1 and CDR2 (germline): LNHDA, SQIVND (reference sequence). DNA for the CDR3: TGTGCCAGTAGAGACCCTCGGGTTTCTGGAAACACCATATATTTT. Its protein product is CASRDPRVSGNTIYF.